This TCR beta chain was retrieved from a study of T cell repertoires in cytomegalovirus infection. Study-level information: Public TCR beta signatures provided an indication of both CMV infection and a matching HLA type. Broader study findings: Using cumulative public TCR beta family frequency, the authors identified those who carried CMV together with the relevant HLA.

TCRdb re-analysed the reads in MiXCR, keeping a single row per CDR3 protein. Of roughly 720,000 distinct CDR3 sequences in the sample, approximately 40% were seen once. The CDR3 contains 12 residues. CDR1 is LGHNT and CDR2 is FRNRAP in the germline V gene. Trimming stripped 5 bases from V and 9 bases from J, with 11 bases between. Remarks on this clonotype: The antigen remains unidentified.

This receptor was identified in a human donor in good health (CMV status not recorded). Some clones in this sample may be carry-over from other donors' samples. This sequence joins TRBV12-5 and TRBJ1-5; D is ambiguous. The sequencing input was PBMCs. This CDR3 reads CASGQRAWPQHF. The CDR3 nucleotides read TGTGCTAGTGGTCAAAGGGCCTGGCCCCAGCATTTT.